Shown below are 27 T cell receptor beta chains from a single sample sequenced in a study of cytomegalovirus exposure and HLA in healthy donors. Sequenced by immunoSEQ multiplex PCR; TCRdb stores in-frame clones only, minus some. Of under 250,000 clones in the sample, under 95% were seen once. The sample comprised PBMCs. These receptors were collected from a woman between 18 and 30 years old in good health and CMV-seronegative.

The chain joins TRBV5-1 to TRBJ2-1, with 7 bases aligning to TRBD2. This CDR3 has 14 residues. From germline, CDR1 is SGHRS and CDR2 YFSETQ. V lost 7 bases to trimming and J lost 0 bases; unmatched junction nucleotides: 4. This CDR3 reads CASQRESSYNEQFF. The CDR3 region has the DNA TGCGCCAGCCAGCGGGAATCCTCCTACAATGAGCAGTTCTTC.

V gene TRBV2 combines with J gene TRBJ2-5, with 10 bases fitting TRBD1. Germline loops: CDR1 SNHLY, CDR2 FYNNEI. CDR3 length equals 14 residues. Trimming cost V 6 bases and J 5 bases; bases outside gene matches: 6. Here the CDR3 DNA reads TGTGCCAGCAGCCCCGGGACAGGGGTTGAGACCCAGTACTTC. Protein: CASSPGTGVETQYF.

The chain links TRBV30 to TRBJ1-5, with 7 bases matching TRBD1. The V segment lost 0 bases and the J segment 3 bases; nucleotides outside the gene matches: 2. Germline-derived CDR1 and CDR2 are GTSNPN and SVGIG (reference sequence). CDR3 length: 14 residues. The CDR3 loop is CAWSVGGLNQPQHF. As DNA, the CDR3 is TGTGCCTGGAGTGTAGGGGGCCTCAATCAGCCCCAGCATTTT.

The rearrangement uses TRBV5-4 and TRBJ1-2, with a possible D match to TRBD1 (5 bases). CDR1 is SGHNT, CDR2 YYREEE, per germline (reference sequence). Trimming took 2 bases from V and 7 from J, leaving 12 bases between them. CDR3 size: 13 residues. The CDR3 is CASSFGGGGGYTF. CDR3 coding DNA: TGTGCCAGCAGCTTCGGGGGGGGTGGTGGCTACACCTTC.

The DNA of the CDR3 is TGTGCCAGCAGCCTCCCGACAGGGGACTCCGCCTCTGGGGCCAACGTCCTGACTTTC. The encoded protein is CASSLPTGDSASGANVLTF. The chain employs TRBV7-9 and TRBJ2-6; 8 bases line up with TRBD1. V gave up 5 bases and J gave up 0 bases; unmatched junction bases: 12. The CDR3 has 19 residues. The V gene's germline CDR1 is SEHNR and CDR2 FQNEAQ (reference sequence).

CDR3 residues: CASSLSGLAGGLSETQYF. CDR3 coding DNA: TGCGCCAGCAGCCTCTCCGGACTAGCGGGAGGGTTATCGGAGACCCAGTACTTC. The chain links TRBV4-1 to TRBJ2-5, with 15 bases matching TRBD2. Germline CDR1 is MGHRA and CDR2 is YSYEKL. With V trimmed by 4 bases and J by 5 bases, 11 bases remained unmatched. The CDR3 has 18 amino acids.

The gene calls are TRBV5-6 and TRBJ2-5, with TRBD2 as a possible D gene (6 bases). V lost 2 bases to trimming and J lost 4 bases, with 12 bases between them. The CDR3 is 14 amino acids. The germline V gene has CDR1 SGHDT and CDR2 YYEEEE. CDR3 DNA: TGTGCCAGCAGCTTTGTTCGGAGGGGAGAGACCCAGTACTTC. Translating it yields CASSFVRRGETQYF.

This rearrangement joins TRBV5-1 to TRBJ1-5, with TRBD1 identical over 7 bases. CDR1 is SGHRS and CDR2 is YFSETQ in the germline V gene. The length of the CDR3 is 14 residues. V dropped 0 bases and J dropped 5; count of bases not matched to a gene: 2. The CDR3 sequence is CASSLVGGYQPQHF. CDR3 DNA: TGCGCCAGCAGCTTGGTAGGGGGCTATCAGCCCCAGCATTTT.

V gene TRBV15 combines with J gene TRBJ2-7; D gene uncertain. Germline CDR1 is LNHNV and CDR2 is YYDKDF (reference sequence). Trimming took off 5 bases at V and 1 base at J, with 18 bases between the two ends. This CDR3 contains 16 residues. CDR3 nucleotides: TGTGCCACCAGCGGGCTCGGAAGTGTAGAGTCCTACGAGCAGTACTTC. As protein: CATSGLGSVESYEQYF.

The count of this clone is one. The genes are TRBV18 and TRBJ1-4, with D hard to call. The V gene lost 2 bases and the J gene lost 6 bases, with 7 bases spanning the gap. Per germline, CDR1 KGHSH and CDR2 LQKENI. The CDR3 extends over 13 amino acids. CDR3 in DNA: TGTGCCAGCTCACCAGGGAGGGATGAAAAACTGTTTTTT. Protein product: CASSPGRDEKLFF.

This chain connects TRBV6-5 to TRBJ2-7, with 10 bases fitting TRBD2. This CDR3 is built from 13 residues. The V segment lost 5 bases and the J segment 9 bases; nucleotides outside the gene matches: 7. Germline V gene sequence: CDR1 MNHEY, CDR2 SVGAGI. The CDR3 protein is CASSALAGAGQYF. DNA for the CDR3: TGTGCCAGCAGTGCCCTAGCGGGAGCTGGGCAGTACTTC.

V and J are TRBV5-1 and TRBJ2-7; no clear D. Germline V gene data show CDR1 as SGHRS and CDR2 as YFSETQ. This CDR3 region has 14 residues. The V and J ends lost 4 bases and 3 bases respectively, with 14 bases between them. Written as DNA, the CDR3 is TGCGCCAGCAGCCCCGTAACGAGCTTCTACGAGCAGTACTTC. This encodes CASSPVTSFYEQYF.

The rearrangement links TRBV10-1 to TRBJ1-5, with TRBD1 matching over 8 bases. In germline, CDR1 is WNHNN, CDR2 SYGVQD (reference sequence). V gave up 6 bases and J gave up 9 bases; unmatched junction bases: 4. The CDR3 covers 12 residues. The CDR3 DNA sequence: TGCGCCAGCAGGGTAGACAGGGGGCCCCAGCATTTT. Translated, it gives CASRVDRGPQHF.

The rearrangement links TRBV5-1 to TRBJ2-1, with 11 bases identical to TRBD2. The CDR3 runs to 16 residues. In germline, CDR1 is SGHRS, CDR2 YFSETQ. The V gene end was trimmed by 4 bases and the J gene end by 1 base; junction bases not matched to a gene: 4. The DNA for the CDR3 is TGCGCCAGCAGCAAGTTAGCGGGAGGGTCCTACAATGAGCAGTTCTTC. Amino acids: CASSKLAGGSYNEQFF.

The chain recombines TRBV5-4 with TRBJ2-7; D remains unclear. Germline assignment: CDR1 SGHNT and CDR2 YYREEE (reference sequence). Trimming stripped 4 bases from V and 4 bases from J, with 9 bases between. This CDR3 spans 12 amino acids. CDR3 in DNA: TGTGCCAGCAGCGAACAGAGTTACGAGCAGTACTTC. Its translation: CASSEQSYEQYF.

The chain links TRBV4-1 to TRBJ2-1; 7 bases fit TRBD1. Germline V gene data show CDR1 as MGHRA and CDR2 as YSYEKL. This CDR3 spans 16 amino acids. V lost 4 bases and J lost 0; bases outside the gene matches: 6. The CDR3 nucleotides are TGCGCCAGCAGCCTTGGGACAGCCCGCTCCTACAATGAGCAGTTCTTC. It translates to CASSLGTARSYNEQFF.

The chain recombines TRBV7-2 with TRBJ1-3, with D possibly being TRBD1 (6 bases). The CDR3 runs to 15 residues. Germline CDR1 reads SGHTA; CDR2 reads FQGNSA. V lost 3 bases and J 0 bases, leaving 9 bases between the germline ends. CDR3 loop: CASSFLDSSGNTIYF. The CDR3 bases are TGTGCCAGCAGCTTCCTGGACAGCTCTGGAAACACCATATATTTT.

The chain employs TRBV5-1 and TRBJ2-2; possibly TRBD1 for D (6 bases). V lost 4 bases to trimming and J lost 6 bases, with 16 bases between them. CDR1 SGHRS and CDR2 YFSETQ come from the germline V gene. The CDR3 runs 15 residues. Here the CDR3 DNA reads TGCGCCAGCAGCGGAGGCCAGGGGTTTCCCGGGGAGCTGTTTTTT. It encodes CASSGGQGFPGELFF.

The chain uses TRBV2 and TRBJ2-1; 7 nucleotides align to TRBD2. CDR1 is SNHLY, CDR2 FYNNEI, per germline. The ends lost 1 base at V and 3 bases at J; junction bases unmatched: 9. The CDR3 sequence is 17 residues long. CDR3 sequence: CASSEEDLAAYYNEQFF. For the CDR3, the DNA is TGTGCCAGCAGTGAAGAAGACCTAGCGGCATACTACAATGAGCAGTTCTTC.

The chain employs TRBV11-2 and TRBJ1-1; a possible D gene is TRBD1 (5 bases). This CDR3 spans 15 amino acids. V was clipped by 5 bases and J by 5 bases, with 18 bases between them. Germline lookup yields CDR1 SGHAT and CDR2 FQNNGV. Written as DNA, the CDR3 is TGTGCCAGCAGCGTGAACACGGGCGGGGGGACTGAAGCTTTCTTT. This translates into CASSVNTGGGTEAFF.

CDR3 in amino acids: CASSPREGYEQYF. In DNA, the CDR3 is TGTGCCAGTAGTCCGCGGGAGGGGTACGAGCAGTACTTC. This sequence joins TRBV19 and TRBJ2-7, with 9 bases identical to TRBD2. Germline-derived CDR1 and CDR2 are LNHDA and SQIVND (reference sequence). The length of the CDR3 is 13 residues. V shed 5 bases, J shed 4 bases, and the junction held 3 bases outside the gene matches.

The CDR3 sequence is CASSSPRETEQFF. The DNA of the CDR3 is TGTGCCAGCAGTTCTCCGCGGGAGACTGAGCAGTTCTTC. The chain uses TRBV28 and TRBJ2-1, with 7 bases fitting TRBD2. The length of the CDR3 is 13 residues. Germline CDR1 and CDR2: MDHEN and SYDVKM. With V trimmed by 4 bases and J by 9 bases, 6 bases remained unmatched.

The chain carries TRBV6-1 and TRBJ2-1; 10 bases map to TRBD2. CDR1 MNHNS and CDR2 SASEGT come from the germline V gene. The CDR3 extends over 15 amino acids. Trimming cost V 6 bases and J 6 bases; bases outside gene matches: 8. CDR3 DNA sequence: TGTGCCAGCAGAGGACTAGCGGATAGTAGCAATGAGCAGTTCTTC. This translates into CASRGLADSSNEQFF.

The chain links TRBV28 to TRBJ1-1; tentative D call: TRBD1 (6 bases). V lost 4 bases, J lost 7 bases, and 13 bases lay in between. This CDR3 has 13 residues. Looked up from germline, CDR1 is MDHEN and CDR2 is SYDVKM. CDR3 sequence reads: CASSWGGLNEAFF. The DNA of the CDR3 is TGTGCCAGCAGTTGGGGGGGGCTGAATGAAGCTTTCTTT. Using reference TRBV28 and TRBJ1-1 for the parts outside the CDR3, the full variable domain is DVKVTQSSRYLVKRTGEKVFLECVQDMDHENMFWYRQDPGLGLRLIYFSYDVKMKEKGDIPEGYSVSREKKERFSLILESASTNQTSMYLCASSWGGLNEAFFGQGTRLTVV.

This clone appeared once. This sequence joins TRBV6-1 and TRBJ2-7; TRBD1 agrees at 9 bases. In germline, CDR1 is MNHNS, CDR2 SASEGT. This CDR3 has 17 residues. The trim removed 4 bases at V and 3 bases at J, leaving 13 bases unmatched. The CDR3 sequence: CASSATLPGQGIYEQYF. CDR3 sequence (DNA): TGTGCCAGCAGTGCAACGCTCCCGGGACAGGGAATCTACGAGCAGTACTTC.

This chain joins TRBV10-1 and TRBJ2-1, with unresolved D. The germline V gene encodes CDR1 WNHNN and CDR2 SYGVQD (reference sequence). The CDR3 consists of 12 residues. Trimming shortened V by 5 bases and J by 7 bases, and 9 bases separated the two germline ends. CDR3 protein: CASSSYLNEQFF. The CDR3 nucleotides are TGCGCCAGCAGTAGCTATCTGAATGAGCAGTTCTTC.

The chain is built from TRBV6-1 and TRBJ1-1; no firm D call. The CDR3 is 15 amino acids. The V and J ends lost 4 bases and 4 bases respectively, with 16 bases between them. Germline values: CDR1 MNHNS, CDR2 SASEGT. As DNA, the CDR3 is TGTGCCAGCAGTGGGTTCTACGGAGGGAGCACTGAAGCTTTCTTT. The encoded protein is CASSGFYGGSTEAFF.